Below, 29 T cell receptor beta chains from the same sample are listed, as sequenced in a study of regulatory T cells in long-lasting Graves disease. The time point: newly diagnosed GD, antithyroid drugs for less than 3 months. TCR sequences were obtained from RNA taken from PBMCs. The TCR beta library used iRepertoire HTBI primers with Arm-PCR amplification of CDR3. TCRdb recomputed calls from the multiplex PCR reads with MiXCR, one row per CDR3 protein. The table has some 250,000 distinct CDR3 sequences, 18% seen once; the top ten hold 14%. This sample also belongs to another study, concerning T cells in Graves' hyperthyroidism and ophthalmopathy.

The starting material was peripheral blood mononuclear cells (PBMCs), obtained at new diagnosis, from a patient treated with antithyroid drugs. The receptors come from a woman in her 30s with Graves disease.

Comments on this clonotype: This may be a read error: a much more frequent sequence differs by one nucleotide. CDR3 protein: CATSKGHEQFF. The CDR3 DNA is TGTGCCACCAGCAAAGGGCATGAGCAGTTCTTC. The chain links TRBV15 to TRBJ2-1; the D is unclear. Germline V gene data show CDR1 as LNHNV and CDR2 as YYDKDF (reference sequence). Trimming shortened V by 4 bases and J by 8 bases, and 6 bases separated the two germline ends. The CDR3 consists of 11 residues.

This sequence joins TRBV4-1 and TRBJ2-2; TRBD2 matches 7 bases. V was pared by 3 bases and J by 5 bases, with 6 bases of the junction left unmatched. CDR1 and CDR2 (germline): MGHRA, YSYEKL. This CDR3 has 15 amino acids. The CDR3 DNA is TGCGCCAGCAGCCAGCCCTGGACTAGTACCGGGGAGCTGTTTTTT. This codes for CASSQPWTSTGELFF.

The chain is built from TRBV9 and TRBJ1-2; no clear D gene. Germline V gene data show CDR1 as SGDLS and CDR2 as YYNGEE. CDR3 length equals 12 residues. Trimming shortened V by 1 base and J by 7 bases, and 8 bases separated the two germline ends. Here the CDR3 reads CASSVTAFGYTF. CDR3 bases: TGTGCCAGCAGCGTAACTGCTTTTGGCTACACCTTC.

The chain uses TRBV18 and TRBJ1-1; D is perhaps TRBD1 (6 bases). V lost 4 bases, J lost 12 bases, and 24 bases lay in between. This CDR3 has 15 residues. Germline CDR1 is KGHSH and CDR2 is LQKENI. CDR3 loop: CASSRAPGGAGPTFF. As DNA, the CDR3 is TGTGCCAGCTCACGCGCACCGGGGGGCGCGGGGCCGACTTTCTTT.

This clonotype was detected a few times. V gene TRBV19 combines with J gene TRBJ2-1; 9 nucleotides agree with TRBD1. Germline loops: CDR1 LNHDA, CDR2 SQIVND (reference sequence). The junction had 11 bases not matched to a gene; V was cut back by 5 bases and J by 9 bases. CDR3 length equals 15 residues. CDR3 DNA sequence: TGTGCCAGTAGTCCCCCGGGACAGGGTCGGGGTGAGCAGTTCTTC. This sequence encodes CASSPPGQGRGEQFF.

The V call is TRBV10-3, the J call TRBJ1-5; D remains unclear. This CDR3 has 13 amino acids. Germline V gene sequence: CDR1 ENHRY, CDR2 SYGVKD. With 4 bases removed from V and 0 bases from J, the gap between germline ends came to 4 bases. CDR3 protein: CAISASSNQPQHF. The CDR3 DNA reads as TGTGCCATCAGTGCCAGTAGCAATCAGCCCCAGCATTTT.

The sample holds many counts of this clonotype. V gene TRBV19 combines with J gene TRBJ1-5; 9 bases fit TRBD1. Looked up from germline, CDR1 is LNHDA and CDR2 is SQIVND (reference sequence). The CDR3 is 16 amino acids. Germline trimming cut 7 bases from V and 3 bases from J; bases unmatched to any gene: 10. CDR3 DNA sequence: TGTGCCAGTACCCAAGGAGACAGGGGGATCAATCAGCCCCAGCATTTT. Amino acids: CASTQGDRGINQPQHF.

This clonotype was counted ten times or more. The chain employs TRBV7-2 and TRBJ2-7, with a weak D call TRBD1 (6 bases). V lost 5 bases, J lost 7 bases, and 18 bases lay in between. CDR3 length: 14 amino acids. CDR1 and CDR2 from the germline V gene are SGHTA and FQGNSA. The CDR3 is CASSLIRERGEQYF. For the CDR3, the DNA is TGTGCCAGCAGCCTCATTCGAGAGAGGGGGGAGCAGTACTTC.

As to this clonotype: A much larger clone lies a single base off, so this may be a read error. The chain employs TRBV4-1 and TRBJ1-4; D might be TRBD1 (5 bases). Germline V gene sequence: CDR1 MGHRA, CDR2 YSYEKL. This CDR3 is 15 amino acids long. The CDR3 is CASSHGGGLGEELFF. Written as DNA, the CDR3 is TGCGCCAGCAGCCACGGCGGGGGATTAGGTGAAGAACTGTTTTTT.

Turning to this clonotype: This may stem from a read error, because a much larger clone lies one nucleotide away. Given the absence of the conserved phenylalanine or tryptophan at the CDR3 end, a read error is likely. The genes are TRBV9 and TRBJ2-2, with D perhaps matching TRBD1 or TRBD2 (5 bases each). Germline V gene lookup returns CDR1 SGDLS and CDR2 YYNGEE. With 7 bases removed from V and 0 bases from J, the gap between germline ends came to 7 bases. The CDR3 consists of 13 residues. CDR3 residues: CASGGTNTGELFL. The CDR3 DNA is TGTGCCAGCGGGGGTACGAACACCGGGGAGCTGTTTTTA.

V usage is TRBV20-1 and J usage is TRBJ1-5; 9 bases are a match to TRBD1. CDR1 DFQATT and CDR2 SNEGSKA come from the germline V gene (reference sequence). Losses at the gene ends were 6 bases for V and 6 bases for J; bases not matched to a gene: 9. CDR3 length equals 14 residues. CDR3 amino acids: CSAHTGTGSQPQHF. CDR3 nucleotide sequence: TGCAGTGCCCACACCGGGACAGGGAGTCAGCCCCAGCATTTT.

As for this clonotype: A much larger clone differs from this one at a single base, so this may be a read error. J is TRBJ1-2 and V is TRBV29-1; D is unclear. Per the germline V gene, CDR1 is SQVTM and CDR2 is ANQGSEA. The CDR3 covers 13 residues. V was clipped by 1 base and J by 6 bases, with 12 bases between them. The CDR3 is CSVEGPVTNGYTF. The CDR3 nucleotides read TGCAGCGTTGAAGGTCCAGTGACGAATGGCTACACCTTC.

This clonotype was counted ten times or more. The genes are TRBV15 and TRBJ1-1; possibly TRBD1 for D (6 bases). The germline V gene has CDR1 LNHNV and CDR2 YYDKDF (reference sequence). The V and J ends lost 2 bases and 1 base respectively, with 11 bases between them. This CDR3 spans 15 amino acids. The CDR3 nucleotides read TGTGCCACCAGCAGATTCCGACAGGCGAACACTGAAGCTTTCTTT. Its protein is CATSRFRQANTEAFF.

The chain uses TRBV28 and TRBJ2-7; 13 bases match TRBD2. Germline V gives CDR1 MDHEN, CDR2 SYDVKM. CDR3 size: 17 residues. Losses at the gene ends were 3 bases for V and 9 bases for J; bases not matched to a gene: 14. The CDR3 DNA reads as TGTGCCAGCAGTTTTGGGGAACTAGCGGGAGGGCCCGGAGTGCAGTACTTC. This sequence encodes CASSFGELAGGPGVQYF. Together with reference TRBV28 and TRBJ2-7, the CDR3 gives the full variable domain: DVKVTQSSRYLVKRTGEKVFLECVQDMDHENMFWYRQDPGLGLRLIYFSYDVKMKEKGDIPEGYSVSREKKERFSLILESASTNQTSMYLCASSFGELAGGPGVQYFGPGTRLTVT.

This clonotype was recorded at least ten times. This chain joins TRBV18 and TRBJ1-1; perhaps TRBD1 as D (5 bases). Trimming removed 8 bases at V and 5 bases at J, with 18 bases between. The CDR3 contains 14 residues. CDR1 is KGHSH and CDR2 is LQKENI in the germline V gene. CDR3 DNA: TGTGCCAGCCGCATGGGGGTAAAGGGTACTGAAGCTTTCTTT. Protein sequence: CASRMGVKGTEAFF.

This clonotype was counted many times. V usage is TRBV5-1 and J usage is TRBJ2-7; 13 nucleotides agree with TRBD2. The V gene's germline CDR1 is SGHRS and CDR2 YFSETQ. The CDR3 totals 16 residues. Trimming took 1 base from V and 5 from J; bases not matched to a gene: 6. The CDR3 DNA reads TGCGCCAGCAGCTTGTGGACTAGCGGGGGCCGGGACGAGCAGTACTTC. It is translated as CASSLWTSGGRDEQYF.

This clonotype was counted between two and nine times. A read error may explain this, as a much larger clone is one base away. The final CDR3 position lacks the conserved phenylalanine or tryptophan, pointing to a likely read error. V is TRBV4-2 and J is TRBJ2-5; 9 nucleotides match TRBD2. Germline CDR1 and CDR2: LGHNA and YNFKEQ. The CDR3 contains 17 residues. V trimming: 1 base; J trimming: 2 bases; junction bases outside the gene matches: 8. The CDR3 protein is CASSQAWASGAQETQYS. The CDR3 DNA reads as TGTGCCAGCAGCCAAGCCTGGGCTAGCGGGGCACAAGAGACCCAGTACTCC.

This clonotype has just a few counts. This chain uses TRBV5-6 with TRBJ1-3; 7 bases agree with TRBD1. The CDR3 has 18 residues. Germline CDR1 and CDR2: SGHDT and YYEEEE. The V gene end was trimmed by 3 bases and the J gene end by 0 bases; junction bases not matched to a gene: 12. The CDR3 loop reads CASSSQGFIPSSGNTIYF. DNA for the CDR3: TGTGCCAGCAGCTCACAGGGGTTTATCCCCAGCTCTGGAAACACCATATATTTT.

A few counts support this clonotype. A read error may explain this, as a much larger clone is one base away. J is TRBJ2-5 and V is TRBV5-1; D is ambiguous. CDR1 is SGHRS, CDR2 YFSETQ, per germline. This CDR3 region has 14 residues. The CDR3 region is CASCFLTSSETQYF. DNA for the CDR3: TGTGCCAGCTGCTTTCTTACTTCTTCTGAGACCCAGTACTTC. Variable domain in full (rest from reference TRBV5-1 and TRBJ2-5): KAGVTQTPRYLIKTRGQQVTLSCSPISGHRSVSWYQQTPGQGLQFLFEYFSETQRNKGNFPGRFSGRQFSNSRSEMNVSTLELGDSALYLCASCFLTSSETQYFGPGTRLLVL.

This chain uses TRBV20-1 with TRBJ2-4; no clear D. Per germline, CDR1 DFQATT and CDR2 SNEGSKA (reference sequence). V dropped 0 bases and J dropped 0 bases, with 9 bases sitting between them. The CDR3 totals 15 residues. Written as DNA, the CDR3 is TGCAGTGCTAGAGATGTCAGCGCAGCCAAAAACATTCAGTACTTC. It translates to CSARDVSAAKNIQYF.

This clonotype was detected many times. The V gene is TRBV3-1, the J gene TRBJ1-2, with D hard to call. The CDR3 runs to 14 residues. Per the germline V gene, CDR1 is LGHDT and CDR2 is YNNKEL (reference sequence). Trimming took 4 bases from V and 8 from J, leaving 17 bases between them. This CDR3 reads CASSPGPAPGGYTF. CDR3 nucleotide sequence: TGTGCCAGCAGCCCAGGACCCGCACCGGGAGGCTACACCTTC.

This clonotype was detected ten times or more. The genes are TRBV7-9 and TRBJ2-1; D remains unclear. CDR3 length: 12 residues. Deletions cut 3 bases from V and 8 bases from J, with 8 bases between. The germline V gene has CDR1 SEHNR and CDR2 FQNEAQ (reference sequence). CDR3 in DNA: TGTGCCAGCAGCTTGCTGAGGCATGAGCAGTTCTTC. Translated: CASSLLRHEQFF.

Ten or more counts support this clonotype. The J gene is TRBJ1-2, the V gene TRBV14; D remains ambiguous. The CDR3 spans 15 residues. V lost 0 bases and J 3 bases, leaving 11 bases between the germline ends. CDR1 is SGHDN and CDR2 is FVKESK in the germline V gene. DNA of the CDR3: TGTGCCAGCAGCCAAGACATTAACCGGGACTATGGCTACACCTTC. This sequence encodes CASSQDINRDYGYTF.

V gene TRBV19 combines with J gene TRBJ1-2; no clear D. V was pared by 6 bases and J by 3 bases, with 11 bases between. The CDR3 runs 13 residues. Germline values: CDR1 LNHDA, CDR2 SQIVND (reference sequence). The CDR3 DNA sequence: TGTGCCAGTAGCGGAGTAGCCTACTATGGCTACACCTTC. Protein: CASSGVAYYGYTF.

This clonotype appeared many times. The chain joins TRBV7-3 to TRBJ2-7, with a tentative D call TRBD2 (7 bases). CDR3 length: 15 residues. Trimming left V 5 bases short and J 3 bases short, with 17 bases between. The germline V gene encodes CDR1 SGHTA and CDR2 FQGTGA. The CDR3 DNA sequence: TGTGCCAGCAGCCCAGGCGGCGGGGGCCTCTACGAGCAGTACTTC. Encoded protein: CASSPGGGGLYEQYF.

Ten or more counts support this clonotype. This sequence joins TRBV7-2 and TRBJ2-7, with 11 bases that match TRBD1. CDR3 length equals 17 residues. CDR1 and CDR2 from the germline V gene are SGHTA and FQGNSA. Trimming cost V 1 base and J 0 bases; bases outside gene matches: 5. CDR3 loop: CASSLDGTGGSSYEQYF. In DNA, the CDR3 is TGTGCCAGCAGCTTAGACGGGACAGGGGGGAGCTCCTACGAGCAGTACTTC. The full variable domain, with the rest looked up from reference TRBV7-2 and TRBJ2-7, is GAGVSQSPSNKVTEKGKDVELRCDPISGHTALYWYRQSLGQGLEFLIYFQGNSAPDKSGLPSDRFSAERTGGSVSTLTIQRTQQEDSAVYLCASSLDGTGGSSYEQYFGPGTRLTVT.

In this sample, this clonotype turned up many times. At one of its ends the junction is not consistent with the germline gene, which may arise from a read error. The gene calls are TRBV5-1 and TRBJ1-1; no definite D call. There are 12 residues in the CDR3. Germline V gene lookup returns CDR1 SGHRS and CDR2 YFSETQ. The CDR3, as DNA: TGTGCCAGCAGCTTAGGGTACACTGAAGCTTTCTTT. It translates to CASSLGYTEAFF.

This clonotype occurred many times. CDR3 amino acids: CSVEALPGTGAVWAFF. The CDR3 bases are TGCAGCGTTGAAGCCCTCCCCGGGACAGGGGCGGTATGGGCTTTCTTT. The chain recombines TRBV29-1 with TRBJ1-1, with 10 nucleotides matching TRBD1. The V and J ends lost 1 base and 11 bases, in that order; junction bases with no gene match: 16. The CDR3 consists of 16 residues. In germline, CDR1 is SQVTM, CDR2 ANQGSEA.

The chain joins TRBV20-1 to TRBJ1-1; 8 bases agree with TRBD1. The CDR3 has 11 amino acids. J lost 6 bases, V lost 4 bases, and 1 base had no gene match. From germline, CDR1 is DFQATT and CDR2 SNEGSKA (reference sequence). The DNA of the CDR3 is TGCAGTGCTACGACAGGGGCTGAAGCTTTCTTT. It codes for CSATTGAEAFF.